This T cell receptor beta chain derives from a study of CD8+ T cells in alopecia areata. Study as a whole: Percent affected scalp area, the SALT score, rated treated patients' severity. Findings of the study overall: A large proportion of expanded lesional clones were detected persisting in scalp and blood during tofacitinib.

RNA, once extracted, was reverse transcribed into cDNA for use as the sequencing template. Measured with immunoSEQ multiplex PCR; TCRdb has only the in-frame clones, and not every one. The sample records 150,000 to 250,000 clones, more than 55% being singletons. A word on this clone: The target antigen is unknown.

Documented treatment: oral pan-JAK inhibitor, 5-10 mg twice daily. The CDR3 is 12 amino acids. Trimming shortened V by 5 bases and J by 5 bases, and 12 bases separated the two germline ends. Germline V gives CDR1 GTSNPN, CDR2 SVGIG (reference sequence). V and J are TRBV30 and TRBJ2-5; D is possibly TRBD2 (6 bases). This sequence originates from a human donor with alopecia areata. Sequencing used CD4+ T cells sorted from blood, obtained at week 4, from a patient treated with tofacitinib. The CDR3 bases are TGTGCCTGGGGCGGCGGGGAGGAGACCCAGTACTTC. Translation gives CAWGGGEETQYF.